This is a list of T cell receptor beta chains from one sample in a study of T cell responses to AZD1222 COVID-19 vaccine. Generated by immunoSEQ multiplex PCR, the TCRdb table keeps only in-frame clones and is missing some. The data show 100,000 to 150,000 clones, over 85% seen once. The material sequenced was peripheral blood, taken on day 0 of AZD1222 vaccination. Receptors originate from an adult in good health. Both conserved end residues are part of each CDR3. D genes are given only for firm matches. Rows give clone size only sometimes, using once, few, many, or a class for an expanded clone.

V gene	D gene	J gene	clone size	CDR3 length	CDR3 protein	CDR3 DNA
TRBV12-3/TRBV12-4	-	TRBJ2-2	-	13	CASSLLNTGELFF	TGTGCCAGCAGTTTACTGAACACCGGGGAGCTGTTTTTT
TRBV30	TRBD2	TRBJ2-7	-	15	CAWSTGLADQYEQYF	TGTGCCTGGAGCACTGGACTAGCGGACCAGTACGAGCAGTACTTC
TRBV12-2	-	TRBJ2-7	-	15	CASRFFGGAYYEQYF	TGTGCAAGTCGCTTTTTTGGGGGCGCTTACTACGAGCAGTACTTC
TRBV4-2	-	TRBJ1-1	-	11	CAIREGTEAFF	TGTGCCATTCGAGAGGGCACTGAAGCTTTCTTT
TRBV18	TRBD1	TRBJ1-2	-	14	CASSGGQRTNGYTF	TGTGCCAGCTCGGGGGGACAGCGGACGAATGGCTACACCTTC
TRBV4-1	-	TRBJ2-1	-	16	CASSQGVGLTYNEQFF	TGCGCCAGCAGCCAAGGAGTGGGTCTTACCTACAATGAGCAGTTCTTC
TRBV4-3	-	TRBJ2-7	-	14	CASSRTASSYEQYF	TGCGCCAGCAGTCGGACAGCAAGCTCCTACGAGCAGTACTTC
TRBV18	-	TRBJ2-7	once	14	CASSPGGPTYEQYF	TGTGCCAGCTCACCAGGGGGACCCACCTACGAGCAGTACTTC
TRBV5-1	-	TRBJ2-3	-	15	CASSTRDVGWDTQYF	TGCGCCAGCAGCACCCGGGACGTTGGCTGGGATACGCAGTATTTT
TRBV6-5	TRBD1	TRBJ1-1	-	15	CASDPRGQGNTEAFF	TGTGCCAGCGATCCCCGGGGACAGGGGAACACTGAAGCTTTCTTT
TRBV7-9	TRBD1	TRBJ1-6	-	15	CASSSTGGGNSPLHF	TGTGCCAGCAGTTCCACAGGGGGCGGTAATTCACCCCTCCACTTT
TRBV19	-	TRBJ1-5	-	15	CASSIRGPGGQPQHF	TGTGCCAGTAGTATTCGTGGCCCGGGAGGTCAGCCCCAGCATTTT
TRBV3-1/TRBV3-2	TRBD1	TRBJ1-4	-	15	CASSQGQGWNEKLFF	TGTGCCAGCAGCCAAGGACAGGGTTGGAATGAAAAACTGTTTTTT
TRBV5-4	TRBD1	TRBJ1-4	-	15	CASSLGGQHNEKLFF	TGTGCCAGCAGCTTGGGGGGACAGCATAATGAAAAACTGTTTTTT
TRBV6-5	-	TRBJ2-7	-	12	CATARVRDEQYF	TGTGCCACCGCGAGGGTCAGGGACGAGCAGTACTTC
TRBV9	TRBD1	TRBJ2-1	-	17	CASSAPTRDRVDNEQFF	TGTGCCAGCAGCGCCCCTACCCGGGACAGGGTGGACAATGAGCAGTTCTTC